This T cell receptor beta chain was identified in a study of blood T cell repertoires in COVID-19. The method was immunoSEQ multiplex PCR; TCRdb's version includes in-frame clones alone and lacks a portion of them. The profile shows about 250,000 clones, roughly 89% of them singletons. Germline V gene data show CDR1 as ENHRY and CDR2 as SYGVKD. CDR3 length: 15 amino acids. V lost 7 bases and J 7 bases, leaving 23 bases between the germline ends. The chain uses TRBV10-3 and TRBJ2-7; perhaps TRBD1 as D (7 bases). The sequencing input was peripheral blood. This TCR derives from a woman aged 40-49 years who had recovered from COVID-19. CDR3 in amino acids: CAITAGGGPSFEQYF. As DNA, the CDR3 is TGTGCCATCACCGCCGGAGGGGGCCCCTCCTTTGAGCAGTACTTC.